What follows are 21 T cell receptor beta chains derived from one specimen sequenced in a study of blood T cell repertoires in COVID-19. The table came from immunoSEQ multiplex PCR; TCRdb's copy has only in-frame clones and leaves some out. The data contain just over 650,000 clones, about 90% of them singletons. Sequenced material: peripheral blood. These receptors all come from a woman aged 18-29 years with acute or convalescent COVID-19.

This chain joins TRBV5-1 and TRBJ1-2, with 7 nucleotides matching TRBD1. CDR1 SGHRS and CDR2 YFSETQ come from the germline V gene. This CDR3 spans 13 amino acids. The trim removed 6 bases at V and 2 bases at J, leaving 4 bases unmatched. This chain's CDR3 is CASKRGGNYGYTF. The CDR3 coding sequence is TGCGCCAGCAAGCGAGGGGGCAACTATGGCTACACCTTC.

The chain couples TRBV5-1 to TRBJ1-3; D remains unclear. Germline lookup yields CDR1 SGHRS and CDR2 YFSETQ. V was clipped by 1 base and J by 7 bases, with 12 bases between them. CDR3 length: 14 residues. Here the CDR3 DNA reads TGCGCCAGCAGCTTGACCGGGGTTCGGAACACCATATATTTT. It is translated as CASSLTGVRNTIYF. Complete variable domain (other parts from reference TRBV5-1 and TRBJ1-3): KAGVTQTPRYLIKTRGQQVTLSCSPISGHRSVSWYQQTPGQGLQFLFEYFSETQRNKGNFPGRFSGRQFSNSRSEMNVSTLELGDSALYLCASSLTGVRNTIYFGEGSWLTVV.

This rearrangement joins TRBV28 to TRBJ1-3, with 7 bases that match TRBD1. Germline CDR1 and CDR2: MDHEN and SYDVKM. This CDR3 spans 15 amino acids. With V trimmed by 5 bases and J by 2 bases, 6 bases remained unmatched. The chain's CDR3 is CASSPRQGAGNTIYF. The CDR3 DNA follows: TGTGCCAGCAGTCCCCGCCAGGGGGCTGGAAACACCATATATTTT.

The chain links TRBV6-5 to TRBJ2-3, with 8 bases identical to TRBD2. The V gene end was trimmed by 2 bases and the J gene end by 5 bases; junction bases not matched to a gene: 3. This CDR3 contains 14 residues. Germline values: CDR1 MNHEY, CDR2 SVGAGI. Here the CDR3 reads CASSYRLAGDTQYF. The DNA of the CDR3 is TGTGCCAGCAGTTACCGGCTAGCGGGAGATACGCAGTATTTT.

The chain is built from TRBV2 and TRBJ1-2; 7 nucleotides line up with TRBD1. The CDR3 is 16 residues long. V trimming: 4 bases; J trimming: 2 bases; junction bases outside the gene matches: 10. Per the germline V gene, CDR1 is SNHLY and CDR2 is FYNNEI. CDR3 protein: CASSGPGTDSNYGYTF. CDR3 nucleotides: TGTGCCAGCAGTGGTCCCGGGACAGATTCCAACTATGGCTACACCTTC. Full variable domain (rest looked up from reference TRBV2 and TRBJ1-2): EPEVTQTPSHQVTQMGQEVILRCVPISNHLYFYWYRQILGQKVEFLVSFYNNEISEKSEIFDDQFSVERPDGSNFTLKIRSTKLEDSAMYFCASSGPGTDSNYGYTFGSGTRLTVV.

V is TRBV6-5 and J is TRBJ2-2; TRBD1 matches at 11 bases. This CDR3 comprises 15 residues. With V trimmed by 8 bases and J by 6 bases, 8 bases remained unmatched. Per germline, CDR1 MNHEY and CDR2 SVGAGI. The CDR3 loop reads CASSFSGQGAGELFF. CDR3 in DNA: TGTGCCAGCTCATTTTCGGGACAGGGGGCCGGGGAGCTGTTTTTT.

This clone was observed a few times. The V and J genes are TRBV3-1 (or the pseudogene TRBV3-2) and TRBJ1-1; TRBD1 is a possible D gene (5 bases). Germline V gene data show CDR1 as LGHDT and CDR2 as YNNKEL (reference sequence). Trimming took 3 bases from V and 1 from J, leaving 18 bases between them. The CDR3 totals 17 residues. The DNA of the CDR3 is TGTGCCAGCAGCCATGAGGACATCTACCTAACGAACACTGAAGCTTTCTTT. Its translation is CASSHEDIYLTNTEAFF.

The gene calls are TRBV6-4 and TRBJ2-1; D call uncertain. Germline CDR1 reads MRHNA; CDR2 reads SNTAGT. The CDR3 is made up of 14 amino acids. V lost 3 bases and J lost 6, with 12 bases in between. Written as DNA, the CDR3 is TGTGCCAGCAGTGAGGAGTATGTAGTCAATGAGCAGTTCTTC. Protein product: CASSEEYVVNEQFF.

In the case of this clone: Since a much larger clone is just one base distant, this may be a read error. The rearrangement links TRBV5-6 to TRBJ1-2, with D uncertain. V was trimmed by 0 bases and J by 1 base, leaving 4 bases between them. The CDR3 consists of 13 residues. Per germline, CDR1 SGHDT and CDR2 YYEEEE. CDR3 sequence: CASSLDNNYGYTF. Written as DNA, the CDR3 is TGTGCCAGCAGCTTGGACAATAACTATGGCTACACCTTC. The entire variable domain, with the rest obtained from reference TRBV5-6 and TRBJ1-2, is as follows: DAGVTQSPTHLIKTRGQQVTLRCSPKSGHDTVSWYQQALGQGPQFIFQYYEEEERQRGNFPDRFSGHQFPNYSSELNVNALLLGDSALYLCASSLDNNYGYTFGSGTRLTVV.

The genes are TRBV6-5 and TRBJ1-5; a weak D match, TRBD1 (5 bases). Germline V gene data show CDR1 as MNHEY and CDR2 as SVGAGI. V was cut by 7 bases and J by 2 bases, with 15 bases left in between. This CDR3 is 15 amino acids long. CDR3: CASNIPRVGNQPQHF. The CDR3 DNA follows: TGTGCCAGCAATATACCCAGGGTGGGCAATCAGCCCCAGCATTTT.

The chain has TRBV6-6 and TRBJ1-2; 8 bases line up with TRBD1. CDR3 length: 17 residues. V lost 7 bases and J lost 2; bases outside the gene matches: 15. Germline CDR1 MNHNY, CDR2 SVGAGI (reference sequence). CDR3 sequence reads: CASTRGGQGGRNYGYTF. In DNA form, the CDR3 reads TGTGCCAGCACTCGGGGAGGACAGGGTGGAAGGAACTATGGCTACACCTTC.

This chain joins TRBV4-3 and TRBJ1-4; no clear D. The CDR3 extends over 14 amino acids. Germline assignment: CDR1 LGHNA and CDR2 YSLEER. V lost 1 base, J lost 8 bases, and 11 bases lay in between. This chain's CDR3 is CASSQVSTPEKLFF. The CDR3 region has the DNA TGCGCCAGCAGCCAAGTGTCTACGCCGGAAAAACTGTTTTTT.

This chain connects TRBV24-1 to TRBJ1-1; 8 bases fit TRBD1. The CDR3 spans 17 residues. CDR1 KGHDR and CDR2 SFDVKD come from the germline V gene. Trimming cost V 5 bases and J 1 base; bases outside gene matches: 11. The CDR3 is CATSASDATGANTEAFF. CDR3 nucleotide sequence: TGTGCCACCAGTGCCAGTGACGCGACAGGGGCGAACACTGAAGCTTTCTTT.

This clone has just a few counts. J is TRBJ2-1 and V is TRBV11-1, with D possibly being TRBD2 (5 bases). Germline V CDR1 and CDR2: SGHAT, FQDESV (reference sequence). The germline V and J ends were trimmed by 7 bases and 9 bases, with 22 bases remaining between them. This CDR3 contains 15 residues. CDR3 protein: CASTVTGWNAGEQFF. The CDR3 DNA reads as TGTGCCAGCACCGTAACGGGGTGGAACGCGGGTGAGCAGTTCTTC.

The chain employs TRBV2 and TRBJ2-5, with 8 positions matching TRBD2. The ends lost 0 bases at V and 5 bases at J; junction bases unmatched: 5. Germline loops: CDR1 SNHLY, CDR2 FYNNEI. This CDR3 has 15 amino acids. This CDR3 is CASSEALASGETQYF. The CDR3 DNA follows: TGTGCCAGCAGTGAAGCCCTGGCTAGCGGGGAGACCCAGTACTTC.

The V gene is TRBV12-5, the J gene TRBJ2-5; TRBD2 agrees at 14 bases. Per the germline V gene, CDR1 is LGHNT and CDR2 is FRNRAP. Trimming cost V 2 bases and J 5 bases; bases outside gene matches: 13. The CDR3 is made up of 19 amino acids. This CDR3 reads CASGLIPVGLAGEYETQYF. DNA of the CDR3: TGTGCTAGTGGTTTGATCCCCGTGGGACTAGCGGGGGAGTATGAGACCCAGTACTTC.

The chain joins TRBV5-6 to TRBJ1-2, with 7 bases lining up with TRBD1. There are 14 residues in the CDR3. Germline-derived CDR1 and CDR2 are SGHDT and YYEEEE. Trimming took 4 bases from V and 8 from J; bases not matched to a gene: 11. The CDR3 sequence is CASSRGQLFTGYTF. DNA of the CDR3: TGTGCCAGCAGCCGGGGACAGCTATTTACGGGCTACACCTTC. Using reference TRBV5-6 and TRBJ1-2 for the parts outside the CDR3, the full variable domain is DAGVTQSPTHLIKTRGQQVTLRCSPKSGHDTVSWYQQALGQGPQFIFQYYEEEERQRGNFPDRFSGHQFPNYSSELNVNALLLGDSALYLCASSRGQLFTGYTFGSGTRLTVV.

In this sample, this clone turned up once. The CDR3 loop is CASSQTPNSNQPQHF. The DNA for the CDR3 is TGCGCCAGCAGCCAAACTCCGAATAGCAATCAGCCCCAGCATTTT. The chain couples TRBV4-1 to TRBJ1-5, with unresolved D. This CDR3 contains 15 residues. Trimming shortened V by 2 bases and J by 0 bases, and 8 bases separated the two germline ends. Germline lookup yields CDR1 MGHRA and CDR2 YSYEKL.

The J gene is TRBJ1-1, the V gene TRBV4-1; tentatively, D is TRBD1 (5 bases). The germline V and J ends were trimmed by 5 bases and 5 bases, with 12 bases remaining between them. CDR1 is MGHRA, CDR2 YSYEKL, per germline. This CDR3 spans 13 amino acids. The CDR3 nucleotides are TGCGCCAGCAGCGGACACGCGGGGACTGAAGCTTTCTTT. Translated: CASSGHAGTEAFF.

The chain is built from TRBV6-5 and TRBJ1-5; a weak D match, TRBD1 (6 bases). V lost 7 bases and J 1 base, leaving 11 bases between the germline ends. This CDR3 region has 14 residues. Germline V lookup: CDR1 MNHEY, CDR2 SVGAGI. The DNA for the CDR3 is TGTGCCAGCAACAGGGCAGGGAGCAATCAGCCCCAGCATTTT. This sequence encodes CASNRAGSNQPQHF.

The chain combines TRBV2 with TRBJ1-5, with D maybe TRBD1 (5 bases). Between the trimmed V and J ends, which lost 4 bases and 0 bases, there was a span of 10 bases. There are 15 residues in the CDR3. The germline gives CDR1 SNHLY, CDR2 FYNNEI. The CDR3 coding sequence is TGTGCCAGCAGTGCAGGGATCTATAGCAATCAGCCCCAGCATTTT. Residues: CASSAGIYSNQPQHF. The full variable domain, its missing parts supplied by reference TRBV2 and TRBJ1-5, is EPEVTQTPSHQVTQMGQEVILRCVPISNHLYFYWYRQILGQKVEFLVSFYNNEISEKSEIFDDQFSVERPDGSNFTLKIRSTKLEDSAMYFCASSAGIYSNQPQHFGDGTRLSIL.